These 10 T cell receptor beta chains share one sample of origin, sequenced in a study of control samples from healthy donors and cancer patients. Sequenced by immunoSEQ multiplex PCR; TCRdb stores in-frame clones only, minus some. The sample has around 250,000 clones, approximately 80% seen once; the top ten hold roughly 14%. The sample comprised PBMCs. These receptors all come from a woman in her sixties with lung cancer.

The chain links TRBV6-5 to TRBJ1-2; no definite D call. V lost 0 bases and J lost 7, with 6 bases in between. The CDR3 spans 12 residues. Germline CDR1 reads MNHEY; CDR2 reads SVGAGI. This CDR3 is CASSYSRVGYTF. The CDR3 region has the DNA TGTGCCAGCAGTTACTCGAGGGTTGGCTACACCTTC.

This clone was observed a single time. This sequence joins TRBV5-1 and TRBJ2-2; D gene ambiguous. Trimming took 1 base from V and 1 from J, leaving 14 bases between them. This CDR3 region has 17 residues. Looked up from germline, CDR1 is SGHRS and CDR2 is YFSETQ. CDR3 bases: TGCGCCAGCAGCTTGCAAATAGACTCCCTGAACACCGGGGAGCTGTTTTTT. Amino acids: CASSLQIDSLNTGELFF.

The CDR3 nucleotides are TGTGCCAGCATGACAGACAACAATCAGCCCCAGCATTTT. Translated, it gives CASMTDNNQPQHF. V and J are TRBV2 and TRBJ1-5; the D gene is possibly TRBD1 (5 bases). Trimming removed 7 bases at V and 3 bases at J, with 10 bases between. This CDR3 spans 13 amino acids. The germline gives CDR1 SNHLY, CDR2 FYNNEI.

This clone was observed a handful of times. The chain joins TRBV19 to TRBJ2-7, with D possibly matching TRBD2 (6 bases). This CDR3 spans 15 amino acids. The V gene lost 4 bases and the J gene lost 2 bases, with 15 bases spanning the gap. The V gene's germline CDR1 is LNHDA and CDR2 SQIVND (reference sequence). In DNA form, the CDR3 reads TGTGCCAGTAGTACTTCGAGCGGGCCGACCTACGAGCAGTACTTC. Its translation is CASSTSSGPTYEQYF.

The V call is TRBV4-1, the J call TRBJ1-5; no reliable D call. V was clipped by 0 bases and J by 4 bases, with 7 bases between them. Germline V gene sequence: CDR1 MGHRA, CDR2 YSYEKL. The CDR3 is made up of 14 amino acids. The CDR3 loop is CASSQDPVNQPQHF. The CDR3 DNA sequence: TGCGCCAGCAGCCAAGACCCAGTTAATCAGCCCCAGCATTTT.

The rearrangement links TRBV5-6 to TRBJ2-2; D might be TRBD1 (6 bases). Germline V gene sequence: CDR1 SGHDT, CDR2 YYEEEE. The CDR3 runs to 14 residues. Trimming took off 3 bases at V and 5 bases at J, with 11 bases between the two ends. CDR3: CASSWDTKTGELFF. CDR3 DNA sequence: TGTGCCAGCAGCTGGGACACCAAGACCGGGGAGCTGTTTTTT.

This clone was seen a single time. V is TRBV11-2 and J is TRBJ2-7; D possibly corresponds to TRBD2 (5 bases). Germline V gene lookup returns CDR1 SGHAT and CDR2 FQNNGV. This CDR3 spans 15 amino acids. V shed 0 bases and J shed 3 bases, with 12 bases lying between them. CDR3 region: CASSLDWTGFYEQYF. The CDR3 DNA reads TGTGCCAGCAGCTTAGATTGGACGGGATTCTACGAGCAGTACTTC.

Concerning this clone: One end of the junction fails to match germline, which may point to a read error. V usage is TRBV19 and J usage is TRBJ1-1; D may be TRBD1 (5 bases). The CDR3 runs 13 residues. Germline CDR1 LNHDA, CDR2 SQIVND (reference sequence). The chain's CDR3 is CASSIGGNPEAFF. The CDR3 nucleotides are TGTGCCAGTAGTATAGGGGGGAACCCTGAAGCTTTCTTT.

Comment on this clone: The same CDR3 can be traced to other DNA sequences in this sample. The V and J genes are TRBV12-3 or TRBV12-4 and TRBJ2-3, with unresolved D. Deletions cut 1 base from V and 2 bases from J, with 4 bases between. CDR3 size: 13 residues. The CDR3 spells CASSLDYTDTQYF. For the CDR3, the DNA is TGTGCCAGCAGTTTAGATTACACAGATACGCAGTATTTT.

The table lists this clone with a count of one. The chain employs TRBV4-2 and TRBJ1-1; D is undetermined. The CDR3 covers 14 residues. The ends were cut back, 0 bases at V and 0 bases at J, with 5 bases in the middle. Germline V CDR1 and CDR2: LGHNA, YNFKEQ. In DNA, the CDR3 is TGTGCCAGCAGCCAAGATACCATGAACACTGAAGCTTTCTTT. Translation gives CASSQDTMNTEAFF.